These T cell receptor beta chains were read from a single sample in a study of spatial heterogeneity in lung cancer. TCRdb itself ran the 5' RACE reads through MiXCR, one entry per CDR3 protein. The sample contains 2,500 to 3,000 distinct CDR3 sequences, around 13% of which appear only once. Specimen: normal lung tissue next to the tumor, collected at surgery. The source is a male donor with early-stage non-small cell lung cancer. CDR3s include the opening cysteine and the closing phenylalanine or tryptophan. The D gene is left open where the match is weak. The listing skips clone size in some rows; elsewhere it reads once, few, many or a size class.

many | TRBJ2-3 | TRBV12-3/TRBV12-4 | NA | TGTGCCAGCACCAGCTTCACAGATACGCAGTATTTT | CASTSFTDTQYF
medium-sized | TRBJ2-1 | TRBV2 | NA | TGTGCCAGCAGTGACAGGGGAGGAGGAAATGAGCAGTTCTTC | CASSDRGGGNEQFF
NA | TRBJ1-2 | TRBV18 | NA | TGTGCCAGCTCGGGAGGTCCCTACAGTAACTATGGCTACACCTTC | CASSGGPYSNYGYTF
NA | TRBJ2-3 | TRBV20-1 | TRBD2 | TGCAGTGCTCAGACTAGCGGGAGAGATACGCAGTATTTT | CSAQTSGRDTQYF
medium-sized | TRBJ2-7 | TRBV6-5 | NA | TGTGCCAGCAGTTCCCCCCAGACTGATCTTTACGAGCAGTACTTC | CASSSPQTDLYEQYF
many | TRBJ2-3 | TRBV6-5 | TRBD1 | TGTGCCAGCAGTGGGGACAGGGCTTGGGGTACGCAGTATTTT | CASSGDRAWGTQYF
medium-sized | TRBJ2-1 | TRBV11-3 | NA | TGTGCCAGCAGCTTAGTGGGGAGATATGAGCAGTTCTTC | CASSLVGRYEQFF
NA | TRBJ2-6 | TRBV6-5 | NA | TGTGCCAGCAGTTACGGGTCACTCTCTGGGGCCAACGTCCTGACTTTC | CASSYGSLSGANVLTF
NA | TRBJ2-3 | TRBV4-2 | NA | TGTGCCAGCAGCCAAGGGCACAGGGCTCCCACAGATACGCAGTATTTT | CASSQGHRAPTDTQYF
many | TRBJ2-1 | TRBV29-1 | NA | TGCAGCGTTGGTCTCCGGGGGTCCTACAATGAGCAGTTCTTC | CSVGLRGSYNEQFF
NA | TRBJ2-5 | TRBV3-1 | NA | TGTGCCAGCAGCCTAGGGGGTAGTCTGGAGACCCAGTACTTC | CASSLGGSLETQYF
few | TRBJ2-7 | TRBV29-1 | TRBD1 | TGCAGCGTCGCCGGGACAGGACACTACGAGCAGTACTTC | CSVAGTGHYEQYF
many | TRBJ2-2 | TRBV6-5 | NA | TGTGCCAGCAGTTACCCTTCCCCCGGGGAGCTGTTTTTT | CASSYPSPGELFF
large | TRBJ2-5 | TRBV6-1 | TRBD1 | TGTGCCAGCAGGGCCGGGGGACAGGGTTTCGAGACCCAGTACTTC | CASRAGGQGFETQYF
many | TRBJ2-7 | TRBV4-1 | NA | TGCGCCAGCAGCCAAGGTTCCACCTACGAGCAGTACTTC | CASSQGSTYEQYF
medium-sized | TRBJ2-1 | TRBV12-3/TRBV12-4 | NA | TGTGCCAGCAGTCCCTCAGGACGTGAGCAGTTCTTC | CASSPSGREQFF
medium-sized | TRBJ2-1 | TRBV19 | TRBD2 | TGTGCCAGTAGTATGCCTAGCGGGAGCAATGAGCAGTTCTTC | CASSMPSGSNEQFF
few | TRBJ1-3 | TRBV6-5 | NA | TGTGCCAGCAGTTACTCTCCGTCCCTCTCTGGAAACACCATATATTTT | CASSYSPSLSGNTIYF
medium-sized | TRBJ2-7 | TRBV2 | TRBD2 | TGTGCCAGCAGTGGACTAGCGGGCGAGCAGTACTTC | CASSGLAGEQYF
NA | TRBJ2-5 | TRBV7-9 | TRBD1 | TGTGCCAGCAGCTTAGGGACAGGTAGATTCCGTCGCGGGACCCAGTACTTC | CASSLGTGRFRRGTQYF
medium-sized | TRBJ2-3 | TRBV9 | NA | TGTGCCAGCAGCGGCTTATCGGCGCAGAGCACAGATACGCAGTATTTT | CASSGLSAQSTDTQYF
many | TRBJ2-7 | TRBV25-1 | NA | TGTGCCAGCAGTGCGGGGGCAGCCTACGAGCAGTACTTC | CASSAGAAYEQYF
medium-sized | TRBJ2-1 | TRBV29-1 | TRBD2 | TGCAGCGCCCGAGGGACTAGCGGTTTTAATGAGCAGTTCTTC | CSARGTSGFNEQFF
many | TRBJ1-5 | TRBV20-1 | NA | TGCAGTGCCCCCCTGGCAGGGAGAGGCAATCAGCCCCAGCATTTT | CSAPLAGRGNQPQHF
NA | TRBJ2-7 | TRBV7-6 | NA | TGTGCCAGCAGCTTAGGCCCACGCTACGAGCAGTACTTC | CASSLGPRYEQYF
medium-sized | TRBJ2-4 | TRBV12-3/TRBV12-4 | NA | TGTGCCAGCAGTTTACTGGAGGGAAACATTCAGTACTTC | CASSLLEGNIQYF